The 26 T cell receptor beta chains reported below all come from one sample, sequenced in a study of T cells in Graves' hyperthyroidism and ophthalmopathy. What was amplified from RNA transcripts were TCR beta CDR3 regions. First-round RT-PCR targeting the TCR CDR3 was performed with the HTBI primer set. Via MiXCR, TCRdb re-called the multiplex PCR reads, giving one row per CDR3 protein. This repertoire shows roughly 380,000 distinct CDR3 sequences, roughly 13% found once; its top ten account for roughly 11%. The source material was blood. Source of these receptors: an older woman with Graves' hyperthyroidism.

This clonotype was picked up many times. The rearrangement joins TRBV12-3 or TRBV12-4 to TRBJ2-7, with TRBD2 as a possible D gene (5 bases). Trimming stripped 1 base from V and 5 bases from J, with 15 bases between. The length of the CDR3 is 15 residues. DNA for the CDR3: TGTGCCAGCAGTTTAGAGTCTAGCTGGGTGGACGAGCAGTACTTC. This translates into CASSLESSWVDEQYF.

V usage is TRBV19 and J usage is TRBJ1-6, with D possibly matching TRBD1 (5 bases). CDR1 and CDR2 from the germline V gene are LNHDA and SQIVND (reference sequence). V was pared by 4 bases and J by 5 bases, with 21 bases between. The CDR3 sequence is 18 residues long. The CDR3 loop reads CASSTRTNRGPNNSPLHF. The CDR3 nucleotides are TGTGCCAGTAGTACTCGGACGAACCGGGGACCGAATAATTCACCCCTCCACTTT.

This clonotype has at least ten counts. This chain links TRBV7-9 with TRBJ2-7; D is tentatively TRBD1 or TRBD2 (5 bases each). Between the trimmed V and J ends, which lost 5 bases and 4 bases, there was a span of 18 bases. CDR1 and CDR2 (germline): SEHNR, FQNEAQ (reference sequence). This CDR3 contains 15 residues. The CDR3 protein is CASSRTGTEFYEQYF. The CDR3 nucleotides read TGTGCCAGCAGCCGAACCGGGACGGAGTTTTACGAGCAGTACTTC.

The genes are TRBV11-2 and TRBJ2-1; D remains unclear. The CDR3 has 12 amino acids. Deletions cut 3 bases from V and 9 bases from J, with 9 bases between. Germline V CDR1 and CDR2: SGHAT, FQNNGV. The CDR3 DNA reads TGTGCCAGCAGCTTCTCTCCGGGTGAGCAGTTCTTC. It specifies CASSFSPGEQFF.

The J gene is TRBJ1-2, the V gene TRBV5-1; 8 nucleotides agree with TRBD1. Germline assignment: CDR1 SGHRS and CDR2 YFSETQ. V dropped 0 bases and J dropped 4; count of bases not matched to a gene: 8. The CDR3 covers 16 residues. The CDR3, as DNA: TGCGCCAGCAGCTTGGTGACAGGGGAAGAATCCTATGGCTACACCTTC. This sequence encodes CASSLVTGEESYGYTF.

Many counts were recorded for this clonotype. V is TRBV7-9 and J is TRBJ2-1, with 9 bases matching TRBD2. Germline V CDR1 and CDR2: SEHNR, FQNEAQ (reference sequence). V dropped 3 bases and J dropped 1; count of bases not matched to a gene: 13. The CDR3 extends over 19 amino acids. The CDR3 region has the DNA TGTGCCAGCAGCTTCCTAGGACCGCTTAGCGGGAGTTCCTACAATGAGCAGTTCTTC. This gives the protein CASSFLGPLSGSSYNEQFF.

This clonotype has a handful of counts. This chain uses TRBV20-1 with TRBJ1-2; D is ambiguous. Per the germline V gene, CDR1 is DFQATT and CDR2 is SNEGSKA (reference sequence). The CDR3 sequence is 13 residues long. Trimming stripped 1 base from V and 7 bases from J, with 13 bases between. The CDR3: CSARGGPRPGYTF. In nucleotides, the CDR3 is TGCAGTGCTAGAGGCGGGCCCCGACCTGGCTACACCTTC.

This clonotype was observed at least ten times. The rearrangement uses TRBV5-1 and TRBJ2-7; tentative D call: TRBD2 (6 bases). The CDR3 runs to 12 residues. V was trimmed by 4 bases and J by 6 bases, leaving 11 bases between them. Germline CDR1 SGHRS, CDR2 YFSETQ. This CDR3 reads CASSRRDGEQYF. As DNA, the CDR3 is TGCGCCAGCAGCCGGAGGGATGGCGAGCAGTACTTC.

The chain employs TRBV29-1 and TRBJ1-6; TRBD1 matches 8 bases. The CDR3 covers 13 residues. V shed 7 bases and J 10 bases; nucleotides not matched to a gene: 9. Germline loops: CDR1 SQVTM, CDR2 ANQGSEA. CDR3 nucleotide sequence: TGCAGCGCAGGACAGGGAGCTGGATCACCCCTCCACTTT. Protein product: CSAGQGAGSPLHF.

This clonotype was seen repeatedly, ten times or more. The chain couples TRBV7-3 to TRBJ2-7; D uncertain. This CDR3 spans 13 amino acids. V lost 5 bases and J 4 bases, leaving 12 bases between the germline ends. CDR1 SGHTA and CDR2 FQGTGA come from the germline V gene. The CDR3 DNA reads TGTGCCAGCAGCCCAGGAGCAGGTTACGAGCAGTACTTC. This codes for CASSPGAGYEQYF.

This clonotype was counted at least ten times. This rearrangement joins TRBV12-3 or TRBV12-4 to TRBJ2-7, with TRBD2 matching 10 bases. V lost 6 bases and J lost 2; bases outside the gene matches: 4. This CDR3 spans 14 amino acids. The CDR3 loop is CASREREGAYEQYF. The CDR3 region has the DNA TGTGCCAGCAGAGAGCGGGAGGGAGCCTACGAGCAGTACTTC.

This clonotype was found many times. The chain joins TRBV3-1 to TRBJ2-7, with D tentatively TRBD2 (6 bases). CDR3 length: 15 residues. The germline V and J ends were trimmed by 5 bases and 2 bases, with 16 bases remaining between them. CDR1 is LGHDT and CDR2 is YNNKEL in the germline V gene (reference sequence). This CDR3 reads CASSSRRRVPYEQYF. CDR3 DNA sequence: TGTGCCAGCAGCTCCCGTAGGAGGGTCCCCTACGAGCAGTACTTC.

This clonotype occurred many times. This sequence joins TRBV28 and TRBJ2-7, with 8 nucleotides matching TRBD1. This CDR3 region has 14 residues. J gave up 4 bases and V 5 bases, and 7 bases lay outside the gene matches. Per germline, CDR1 MDHEN and CDR2 SYDVKM. CDR3: CASSPGQEPYEQYF. The CDR3 DNA is TGTGCCAGCAGTCCGGGACAGGAACCGTACGAGCAGTACTTC.

This clonotype was seen many times. The chain carries TRBV2 and TRBJ1-2, with a tentative D call TRBD1 (6 bases). The germline CDR1 and CDR2 sequences are SNHLY and FYNNEI. Trimming removed 7 bases at V and 7 bases at J, with 25 bases between. The CDR3 length is 16 residues. The CDR3 DNA reads as TGTGCCAGCATGTCGGGGGGGCGATTCGGCCTGGGTGGCTACACCTTC. This codes for CASMSGGRFGLGGYTF.

This clonotype was seen at least ten times. The genes are TRBV28 and TRBJ2-5, with D maybe TRBD2 (5 bases). The V end lost 2 bases, the J end lost 4 bases, and 11 bases lay between the germline ends. The CDR3 has 14 residues. Germline values: CDR1 MDHEN, CDR2 SYDVKM. CDR3 protein: CASSLTSGGETQYF. The DNA of the CDR3 is TGTGCCAGCAGTTTAACAAGCGGAGGAGAGACCCAGTACTTC.

This clonotype was counted between two and nine times. This rearrangement joins TRBV3-1 to TRBJ1-4; D not certain. Trimming left V 6 bases short and J 3 bases short, with 17 bases between. This CDR3 spans 16 amino acids. Germline lookup yields CDR1 LGHDT and CDR2 YNNKEL (reference sequence). CDR3 region: CASSGPGGKSNEKLFF. DNA for the CDR3: TGTGCCAGCAGTGGCCCCGGCGGAAAGTCTAATGAAAAACTGTTTTTT.

This clonotype came up many times. V is TRBV27 and J is TRBJ2-2, with 14 bases fitting TRBD2. There are 17 residues in the CDR3. Germline values: CDR1 MNHEY, CDR2 SMNVEV (reference sequence). V shed 6 bases, J shed 4 bases, and the junction held 7 bases outside the gene matches. In DNA, the CDR3 is TGTGCCAGCAGACGACTAGCGGGAGGGCTGAGCACCGGGGAGCTGTTTTTT. Encoded protein: CASRRLAGGLSTGELFF.

The chain employs TRBV7-3 and TRBJ2-2; 10 bases fit TRBD1. J was trimmed by 1 base and V by 0 bases; bases with no gene match: 5. Germline CDR1 and CDR2: SGHTA and FQGTGA. This CDR3 is built from 18 residues. The chain's CDR3 is CASSLTEDRGVNTGELFF. Written as DNA, the CDR3 is TGTGCCAGCAGCTTAACCGAGGACAGGGGGGTGAACACCGGGGAGCTGTTTTTT. The full variable domain, in which reference TRBV7-3 and TRBJ2-2 provide the parts outside the CDR3, is GAGVSQTPSNKVTEKGKYVELRCDPISGHTALYWYRQSLGQGPEFLIYFQGTGAADDSGLPNDRFFAVRPEGSVSTLKIQRTERGDSAVYLCASSLTEDRGVNTGELFFGEGSRLTVL.

This clonotype was detected only a few times. The chain combines TRBV7-9 with TRBJ2-2, with TRBD2 matching 8 bases. CDR3 size: 15 residues. V dropped 7 bases and J dropped 3; count of bases not matched to a gene: 7. Germline CDR1 SEHNR, CDR2 FQNEAQ (reference sequence). CDR3 loop: CASIGSGGYTGELFF. The CDR3 DNA is TGTGCCAGCATAGGGTCGGGAGGGTACACCGGGGAGCTGTTTTTT.

V usage is TRBV15 and J usage is TRBJ1-6; D unresolved. Germline loops: CDR1 LNHNV, CDR2 YYDKDF (reference sequence). Trimming cost V 1 base and J 0 bases, with 10 bases left between them. The CDR3 loop spans 17 amino acids. The chain's CDR3 is CATSRVVGNSYNSPLHF. The CDR3, as DNA: TGTGCCACCAGCAGAGTAGTTGGGAACTCCTATAATTCACCCCTCCACTTT.

There are many counts of this clonotype. The rearrangement links TRBV20-1 to TRBJ2-1, with D unclear. Germline CDR1 is DFQATT and CDR2 is SNEGSKA (reference sequence). The CDR3 has 11 residues. Trimming cost V 3 bases and J 6 bases, with 6 bases left between them. The CDR3 loop is CSARTSNEQFF. As DNA, the CDR3 is TGCAGTGCTAGGACGTCCAATGAGCAGTTCTTC.

This clonotype was found once. This chain uses TRBV10-2 with TRBJ2-7; D is undetermined. The germline V and J ends were trimmed by 0 bases and 3 bases, with 12 bases remaining between them. In germline, CDR1 is WSHSY, CDR2 SAAADI. The CDR3 covers 15 residues. The DNA of the CDR3 is TGCGCCAGCAGTGAGTCGTGGCCCCCCGACTACGAGCAGTACTTC. It yields the protein CASSESWPPDYEQYF.

This clonotype was picked up many times. The rearrangement uses TRBV18 and TRBJ1-5; D call uncertain. The CDR3 runs to 13 residues. The germline V gene encodes CDR1 KGHSH and CDR2 LQKENI. V shed 2 bases and J shed 3 bases, with 5 bases lying between them. CDR3 region: CASSPDYNQPQHF. CDR3 DNA sequence: TGTGCCAGCTCACCAGACTACAATCAGCCCCAGCATTTT.

There are a few counts of this clonotype. The V gene is TRBV5-4, the J gene TRBJ2-5; 7 bases fit TRBD2. The germline V gene encodes CDR1 SGHNT and CDR2 YYREEE (reference sequence). This CDR3 contains 15 residues. The V and J ends lost 0 bases and 3 bases, in that order; junction bases with no gene match: 5. The CDR3 bases are TGTGCCAGCAGCTTGGACGCGGGAGTTGAAGAGACCCAGTACTTC. It is translated as CASSLDAGVEETQYF.

The chain carries TRBV5-5 and TRBJ1-2; D is uncertain. The V end was cut by 4 bases, the J end by 5 bases, with 27 bases between. Germline loops: CDR1 SGHKS, CDR2 YYEKEE (reference sequence). This CDR3 spans 18 amino acids. CDR3 amino acids: CASSPRRTTGTLQYGYTF. CDR3 nucleotides: TGTGCCAGCAGCCCCCGGCGCACCACGGGCACACTCCAATATGGCTACACCTTC.

There are many counts of this clonotype. The gene calls are TRBV12-3 or TRBV12-4 and TRBJ2-3; 10 bases line up with TRBD2. This CDR3 has 15 residues. With 5 bases clipped from V and 2 bases from J, the junction kept 4 bases outside the gene matches. The DNA of the CDR3 is TGTGCCAGCAGTGGGACTAGCGTTTACACAGATACGCAGTATTTT. Translated, it gives CASSGTSVYTDTQYF.